This T cell receptor beta chain emerged from a study of blood T cells in healthy people across ages. Study outcomes and limitations: Long-lived donors carried more naive CD4+ cells and greater diversity than aged donors.

V trimming: 6 bases; J trimming: 8 bases; junction bases outside the gene matches: 7. The CDR3 is 13 amino acids. In germline, CDR1 is SQVTM, CDR2 ANQGSEA. Combining a sample-barcoded 5' primer with a J-beta primer mix, a second PCR ran for 7 to 11 cycles. From the 5' RACE reads, TCRdb called clonotypes with MiXCR, one entry per CDR3 protein. The table lists 650,000 to 900,000 distinct CDR3 sequences, 62% of them singletons. Note on this clonotype: Its antigen remains unknown.

The chain carries TRBV29-1 and TRBJ1-6; 7 bases are a match to TRBD1. Sequencing was done on a sample of blood. The receptor was isolated from a man aged 25-40 years in good health. Here the CDR3 reads CSVAPGGDSPLHF. The CDR3 DNA reads as TGCAGCGTCGCCCCAGGGGGGGATTCACCCCTCCACTTT.